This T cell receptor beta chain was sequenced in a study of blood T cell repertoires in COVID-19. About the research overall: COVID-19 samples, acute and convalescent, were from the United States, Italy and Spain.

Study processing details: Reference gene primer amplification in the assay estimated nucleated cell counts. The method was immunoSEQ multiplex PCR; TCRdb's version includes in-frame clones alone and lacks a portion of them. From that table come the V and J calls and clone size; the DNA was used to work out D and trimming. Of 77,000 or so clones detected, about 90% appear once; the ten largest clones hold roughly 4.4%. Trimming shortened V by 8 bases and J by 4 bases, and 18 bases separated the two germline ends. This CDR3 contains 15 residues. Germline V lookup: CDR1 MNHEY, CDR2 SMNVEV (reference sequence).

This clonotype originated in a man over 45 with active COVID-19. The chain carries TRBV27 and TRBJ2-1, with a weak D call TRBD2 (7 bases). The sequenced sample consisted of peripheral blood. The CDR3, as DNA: TGTGCCAGCCAACTAGGGGGGGGGACTTACAATGAGCAGTTCTTC. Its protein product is CASQLGGGTYNEQFF.